This T cell receptor (beta chain) was recovered during a study of PD-L1 blockade in urothelial cancer. Study context: The patients first took atezolizumab around 2014, receiving 1,200 mg intravenously every 3 weeks.

Generated by immunoSEQ multiplex PCR, the TCRdb table keeps only in-frame clones and is missing some. This table holds some 100,000 clones, 91% found once. Germline lookup yields CDR1 SEHNR and CDR2 FQNEAQ (reference sequence). The CDR3 sequence is 16 residues long. V lost 1 base to trimming and J lost 9 bases, with 19 bases between them. The rearrangement joins TRBV7-9 to TRBJ2-1; a possible D gene is TRBD2 (5 bases). The source material was PBMCs, sampled around atezolizumab (anti-PD-L1) treatment. The clonotype comes from a woman of 80 years or more with urothelial cancer. The CDR3 loop reads CASSLGLALVLLEQFF. The CDR3 DNA sequence: TGTGCCAGCAGCTTAGGCCTAGCCCTGGTTCTGCTTGAGCAGTTCTTC. Looking up the rest from reference TRBV7-9 and TRBJ2-1 gives the full variable domain: DTGVSQNPRHKITKRGQNVTFRCDPISEHNRLYWYRQTLGQGPEFLTYFQNEAQLEKSRLLSDRFSAERPKGSFSTLEIQRTEQGDSAMYLCASSLGLALVLLEQFFGPGTRLTVL.